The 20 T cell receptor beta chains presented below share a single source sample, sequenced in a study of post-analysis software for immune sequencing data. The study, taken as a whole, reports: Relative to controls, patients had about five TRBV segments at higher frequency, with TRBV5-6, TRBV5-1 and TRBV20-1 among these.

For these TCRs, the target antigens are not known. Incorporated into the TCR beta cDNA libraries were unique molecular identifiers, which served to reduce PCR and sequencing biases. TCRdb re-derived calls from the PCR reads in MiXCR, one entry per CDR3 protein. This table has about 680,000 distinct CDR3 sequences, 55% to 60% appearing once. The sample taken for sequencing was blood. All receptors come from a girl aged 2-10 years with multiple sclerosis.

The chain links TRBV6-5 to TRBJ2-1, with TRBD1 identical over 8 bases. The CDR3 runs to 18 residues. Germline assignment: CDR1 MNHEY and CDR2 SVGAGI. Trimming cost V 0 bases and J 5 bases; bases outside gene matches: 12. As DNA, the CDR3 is TGTGCCAGCAGTTACTCATTGGGACAGGCATCCCAAAACAATGAGCAGTTCTTC. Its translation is CASSYSLGQASQNNEQFF.

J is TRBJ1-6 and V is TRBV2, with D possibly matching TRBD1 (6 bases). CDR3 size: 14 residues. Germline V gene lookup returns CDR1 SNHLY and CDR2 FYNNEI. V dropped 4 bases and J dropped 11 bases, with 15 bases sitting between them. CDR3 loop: CASSARGRDTPLHF. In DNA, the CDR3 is TGTGCCAGCAGTGCCAGGGGCAGAGATACACCCCTCCACTTT.

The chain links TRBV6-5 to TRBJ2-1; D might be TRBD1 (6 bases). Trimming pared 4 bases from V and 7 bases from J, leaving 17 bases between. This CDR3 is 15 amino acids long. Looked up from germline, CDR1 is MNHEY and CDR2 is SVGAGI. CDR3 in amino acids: CASSLDRSPPNEQFF. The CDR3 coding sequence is TGTGCCAGCAGTTTGGACAGAAGTCCTCCGAATGAGCAGTTCTTC.

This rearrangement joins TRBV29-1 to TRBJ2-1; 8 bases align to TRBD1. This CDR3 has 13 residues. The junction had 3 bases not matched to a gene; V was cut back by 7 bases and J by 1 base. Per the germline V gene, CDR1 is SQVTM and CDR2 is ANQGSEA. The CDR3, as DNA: TGCAGCGCGGACAGGGAATCCTACAATGAGCAGTTCTTC. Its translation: CSADRESYNEQFF.

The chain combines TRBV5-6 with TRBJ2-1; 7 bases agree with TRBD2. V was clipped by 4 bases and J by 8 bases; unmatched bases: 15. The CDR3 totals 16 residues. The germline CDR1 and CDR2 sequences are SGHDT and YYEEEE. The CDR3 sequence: CASSPLTSVHGDEQFF. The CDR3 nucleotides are TGTGCCAGCAGCCCGCTCACTAGCGTTCACGGGGATGAGCAGTTCTTC.

CDR3 DNA: TGCAGCGTTGCCGGGGGAGGTGGAGGCACTGAAGCTTTCTTT. It yields the protein CSVAGGGGGTEAFF. The chain has TRBV29-1 and TRBJ1-1; TRBD1 is a possible D gene (5 bases). CDR3 length: 14 amino acids. CDR1 and CDR2 from the germline V gene are SQVTM and ANQGSEA. Trimming pared 4 bases from V and 4 bases from J, leaving 16 bases between.

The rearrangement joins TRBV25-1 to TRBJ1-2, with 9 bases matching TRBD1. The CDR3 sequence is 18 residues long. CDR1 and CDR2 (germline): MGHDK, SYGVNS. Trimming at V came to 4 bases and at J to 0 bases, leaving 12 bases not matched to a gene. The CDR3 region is CASSALKTGGPSNYGYTF. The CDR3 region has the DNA TGTGCCAGCAGTGCCCTGAAGACAGGGGGGCCTTCTAACTATGGCTACACCTTC.

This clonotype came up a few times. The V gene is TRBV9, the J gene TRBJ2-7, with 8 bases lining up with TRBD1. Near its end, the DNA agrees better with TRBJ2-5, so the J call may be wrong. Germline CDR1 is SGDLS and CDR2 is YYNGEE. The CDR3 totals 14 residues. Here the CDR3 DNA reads TGTGCCAGCAGCGCGACAGGGGAGAGGGAGACCCAGTACTTC. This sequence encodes CASSATGERETQYF.

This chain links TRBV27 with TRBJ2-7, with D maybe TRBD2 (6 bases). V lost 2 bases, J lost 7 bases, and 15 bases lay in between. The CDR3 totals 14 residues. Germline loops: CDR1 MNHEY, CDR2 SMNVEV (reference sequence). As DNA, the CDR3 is TGTGCCAGCAGTTTACGGGACTCTTGGGGTGAGCAGTACTTC. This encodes CASSLRDSWGEQYF.

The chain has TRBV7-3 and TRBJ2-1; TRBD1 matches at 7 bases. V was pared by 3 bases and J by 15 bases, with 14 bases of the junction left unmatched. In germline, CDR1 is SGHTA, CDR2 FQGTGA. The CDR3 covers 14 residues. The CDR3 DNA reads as TGTGCCAGCAGCTTGACAGGGCTGGGGGCCCTTATGTTCTTC. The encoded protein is CASSLTGLGALMFF.

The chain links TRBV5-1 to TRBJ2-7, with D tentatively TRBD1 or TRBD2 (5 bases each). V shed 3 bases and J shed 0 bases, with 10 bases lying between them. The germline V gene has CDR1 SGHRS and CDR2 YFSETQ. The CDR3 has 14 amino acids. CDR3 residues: CASSWRGDSYEQYF. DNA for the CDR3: TGCGCCAGCAGCTGGAGAGGGGACTCCTACGAGCAGTACTTC.

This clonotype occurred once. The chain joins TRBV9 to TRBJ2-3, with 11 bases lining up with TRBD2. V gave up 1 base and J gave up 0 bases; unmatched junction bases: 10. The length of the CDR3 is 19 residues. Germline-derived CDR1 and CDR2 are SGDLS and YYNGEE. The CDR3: CASSVYGLAGGRSTDTQYF. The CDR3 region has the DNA TGTGCCAGCAGCGTATACGGGCTAGCGGGGGGCCGGAGCACAGATACGCAGTATTTT.

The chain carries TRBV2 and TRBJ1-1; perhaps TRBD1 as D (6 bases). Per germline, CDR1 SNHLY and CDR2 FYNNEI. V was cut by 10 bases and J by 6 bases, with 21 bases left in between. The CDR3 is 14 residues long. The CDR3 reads CATLRGAWKPEAFF. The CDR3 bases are TGTGCCACCCTAAGGGGGGCGTGGAAGCCTGAAGCTTTCTTT.

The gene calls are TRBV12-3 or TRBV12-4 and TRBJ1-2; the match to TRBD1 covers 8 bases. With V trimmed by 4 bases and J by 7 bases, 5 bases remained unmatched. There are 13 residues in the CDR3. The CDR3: CASSSRTGFGYTF. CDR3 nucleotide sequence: TGTGCCAGCAGTTCCCGGACAGGGTTTGGCTACACCTTC.

The CDR3 region has the DNA TGTGCCAGCAGTTCCCACAGGGACCTGACGAGTGGGGACGAGCAGTACTTC. It is translated as CASSSHRDLTSGDEQYF. The chain uses TRBV12-3 or TRBV12-4 and TRBJ2-7, with D possibly matching TRBD1 (6 bases). Trimming cost V 4 bases and J 5 bases, with 24 bases left between them. The CDR3 covers 17 residues.

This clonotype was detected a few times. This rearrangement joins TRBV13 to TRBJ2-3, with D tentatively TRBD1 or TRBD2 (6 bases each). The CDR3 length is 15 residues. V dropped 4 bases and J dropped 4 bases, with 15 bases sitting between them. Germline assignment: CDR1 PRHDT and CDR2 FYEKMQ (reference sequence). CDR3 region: CASSYMAGEADTQYF. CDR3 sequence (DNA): TGTGCCAGCAGCTATATGGCAGGGGAGGCAGATACGCAGTATTTT.

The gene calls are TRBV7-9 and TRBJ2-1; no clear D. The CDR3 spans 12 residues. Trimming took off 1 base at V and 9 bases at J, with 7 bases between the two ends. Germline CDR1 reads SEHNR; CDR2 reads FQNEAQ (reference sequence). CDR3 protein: CASSLEIAEQFF. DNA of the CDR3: TGTGCCAGCAGCTTAGAAATAGCTGAGCAGTTCTTC.

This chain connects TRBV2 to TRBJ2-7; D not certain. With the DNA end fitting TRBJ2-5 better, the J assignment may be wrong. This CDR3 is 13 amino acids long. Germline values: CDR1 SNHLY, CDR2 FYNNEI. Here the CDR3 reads CASRGSRGETQYF. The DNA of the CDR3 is TGTGCCAGCAGGGGTTCTAGAGGCGAGACCCAGTACTTC.

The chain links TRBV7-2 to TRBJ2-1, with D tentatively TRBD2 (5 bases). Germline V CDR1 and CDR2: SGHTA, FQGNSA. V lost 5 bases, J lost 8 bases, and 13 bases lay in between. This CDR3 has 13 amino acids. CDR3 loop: CASSTYLRDEQFF. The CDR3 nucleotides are TGTGCCAGCAGCACCTATCTGAGGGATGAGCAGTTCTTC.

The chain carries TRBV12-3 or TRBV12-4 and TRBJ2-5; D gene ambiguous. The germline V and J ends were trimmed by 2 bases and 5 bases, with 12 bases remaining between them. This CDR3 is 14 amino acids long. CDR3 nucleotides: TGTGCCAGCAGTTTAAAGGGTTTGGTCGAGACCCAGTACTTC. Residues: CASSLKGLVETQYF.